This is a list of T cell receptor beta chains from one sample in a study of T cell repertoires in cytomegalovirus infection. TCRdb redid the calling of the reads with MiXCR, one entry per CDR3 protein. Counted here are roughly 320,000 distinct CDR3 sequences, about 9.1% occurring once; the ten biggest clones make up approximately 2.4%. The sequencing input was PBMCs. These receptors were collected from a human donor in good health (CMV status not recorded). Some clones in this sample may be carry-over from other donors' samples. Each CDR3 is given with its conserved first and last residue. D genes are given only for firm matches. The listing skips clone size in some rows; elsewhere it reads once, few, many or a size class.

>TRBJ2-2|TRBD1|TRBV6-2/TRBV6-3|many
TGTGCCAGCAGTTGGACAGGGGGACGGACCGGGGAGCTGTTTTTT
CASSWTGGRTGELFF
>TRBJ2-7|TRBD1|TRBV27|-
TGTGCCAGCAGTTTCGACCCGAGGGGGCACGAGCAGTACTTC
CASSFDPRGHEQYF
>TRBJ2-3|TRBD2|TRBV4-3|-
TGCGCCAGCAGCCAAGGGCTCCTAGCGGATTACACAGATACGCAGTATTTT
CASSQGLLADYTDTQYF
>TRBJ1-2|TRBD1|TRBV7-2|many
TGTGCCAGCAGCTCCCGGACAGGAGGGGGGGATGGCTACACCTTC
CASSSRTGGGDGYTF
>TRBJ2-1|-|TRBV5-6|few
TGTGCCAGCAGCCGGACCATGAATGAGCAGTTCTTC
CASSRTMNEQFF
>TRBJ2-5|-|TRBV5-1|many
TGCGCCAGCAGCGCACAGCTAGAGACCCAGTACTTC
CASSAQLETQYF
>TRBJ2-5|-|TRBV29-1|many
TGCAGCGTTGTCGGAAAGGGGCGTAAAGGAGAGACCCAGTACTTC
CSVVGKGRKGETQYF
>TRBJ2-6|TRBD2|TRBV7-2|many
TGTGCCAGCAGCTTAAGACTAGCTAACCCTGGGGCCAACGTCCTGACTTTC
CASSLRLANPGANVLTF
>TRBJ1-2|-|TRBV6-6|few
TGTGCCAGCAGATTTAAGGGGCCTCCGGACTATGGCTACACCTTC
CASRFKGPPDYGYTF
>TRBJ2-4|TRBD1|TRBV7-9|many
TGTGCCAGCAGCAAGTGGCGGACAGGGTACAAAAACATTCAGTACTTC
CASSKWRTGYKNIQYF
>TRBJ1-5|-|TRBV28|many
TGTGCCAGCACTTTAGGGGGGGCGGTCGGGCCCCAGCATTTT
CASTLGGAVGPQHF
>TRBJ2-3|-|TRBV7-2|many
TGTGCCAGCAGCTTAATAGATACGCAGTATTTT
CASSLIDTQYF
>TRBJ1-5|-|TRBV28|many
TGTGCCAGCAGTTTTACAGGGACGACTCAGCCCCAGCATTTT
CASSFTGTTQPQHF
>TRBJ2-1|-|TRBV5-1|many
TGCGCCAGCAGCATTAGCGGTTACAATGAGCAGTTCTTC
CASSISGYNEQFF
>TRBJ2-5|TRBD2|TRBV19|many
TGTGCCAGTACCGTTAGCGGGTCCGAGACCCAGTACTTC
CASTVSGSETQYF
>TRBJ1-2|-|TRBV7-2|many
TGTGCCAGCAGCGGAACATGGGCCTATGGCTACACCTTC
CASSGTWAYGYTF
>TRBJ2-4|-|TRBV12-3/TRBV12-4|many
TGTGCCAGCAGTCCTGAGAACATTCAGTACTTC
CASSPENIQYF
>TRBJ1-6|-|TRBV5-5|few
TGTGCCAGCAGCTTGGGGTACAGATCGGATTCACCCCTCCACTTT
CASSLGYRSDSPLHF
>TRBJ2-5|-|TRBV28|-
TGTGCCAGCAGTTTATTCGGGGTCTCACAAGAGACCCAGTACTTC
CASSLFGVSQETQYF
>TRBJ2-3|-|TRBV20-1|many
TGCAGTGCAAGGACAGATACGCAGTATTTT
CSARTDTQYF
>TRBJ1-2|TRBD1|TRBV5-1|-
TGCGCCAGCAGCTTGCCCAGGGGGGCCTATGGCTACACCTTC
CASSLPRGAYGYTF
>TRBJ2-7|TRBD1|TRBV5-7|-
TGTGCCAGCAGCCCGGGACAGGACCACCTTTCCTACGAGCAGTACTTC
CASSPGQDHLSYEQYF
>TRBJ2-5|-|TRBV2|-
TGTGCCAGCACCAAAGGGACCGCGTACCAAGAGACCCAGTACTTC
CASTKGTAYQETQYF
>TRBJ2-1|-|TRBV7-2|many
TGTGCCAGCAGCCGCTCACGTGAGCAGTTCTTC
CASSRSREQFF
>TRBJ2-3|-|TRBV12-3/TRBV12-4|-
TGTGCCAGCAGTTTACGCGACGGTTTAACAGATACGCAGTATTTT
CASSLRDGLTDTQYF
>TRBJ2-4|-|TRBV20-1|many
TGCAGTGCTCCCTCTCCTAAGGCAGCCAAAAACATTCAGTACTTC
CSAPSPKAAKNIQYF
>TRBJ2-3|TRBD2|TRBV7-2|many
TGTGCCAGCACTGAGCAAGCGGGGCGGACAGATACGCAGTATTTT
CASTEQAGRTDTQYF
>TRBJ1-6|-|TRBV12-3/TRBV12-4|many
TGTGCCAGCAGTTTAGTATCCGGGAATTCACCCCTCCACTTT
CASSLVSGNSPLHF
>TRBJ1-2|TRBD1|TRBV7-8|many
TGTGCCAGCAGCTCCAGCGGGACAGGATATGGCTACACCTTC
CASSSSGTGYGYTF
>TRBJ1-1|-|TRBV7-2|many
TGTGCCAGCAGTTCCGCGCTGGGAAACACTGAAGCTTTCTTT
CASSSALGNTEAFF
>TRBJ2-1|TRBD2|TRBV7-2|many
TGTGCCAGCAGATCAGCGGGGAACTCCTACAATGAGCAGTTCTTC
CASRSAGNSYNEQFF
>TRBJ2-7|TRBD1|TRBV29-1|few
TGCAGCGGACGGGACAGGGGACTCTACGAGCAGTACTTC
CSGRDRGLYEQYF
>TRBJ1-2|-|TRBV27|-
TGTGCCAGCAGTCCGCTGGGGGGGTCGGATGGCTACACCTTC
CASSPLGGSDGYTF
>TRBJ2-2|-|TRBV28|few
TGTGCCAGCAGTTTAAGCGGGTTCAACACCGGGGAGCTGTTTTTT
CASSLSGFNTGELFF
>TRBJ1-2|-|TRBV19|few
TGTGCCAGTAGTATCCGACACCATCAGGATAATGGCTACACCTTC
CASSIRHHQDNGYTF
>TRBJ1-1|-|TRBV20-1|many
TGCAGTGCCTTCCAGGGAAATCACATGAACACTGAAGCTTTCTTT
CSAFQGNHMNTEAFF
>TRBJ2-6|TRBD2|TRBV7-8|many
TGTGCCAGCAACCGCTTAGCGGGGGCATCTTCTGGGGCCAACGTCCTGACTTTC
CASNRLAGASSGANVLTF
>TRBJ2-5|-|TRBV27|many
TGTGCCAGCAGTCCCCGTGGCACGGAATCCGAGACCCAGTACTTC
CASSPRGTESETQYF
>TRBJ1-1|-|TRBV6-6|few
TGTGCCAGCAGTTACCGGACCTACATCGAGAACACTGAAGCTTTCTTT
CASSYRTYIENTEAFF
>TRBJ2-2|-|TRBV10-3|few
TGTGCCATCAGTGAGAACCCAGGGGTGAACACCGGGGAGCTGTTTTTT
CAISENPGVNTGELFF
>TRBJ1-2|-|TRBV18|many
TGTGCCAGCTCACCACCACAGGGTTATGGCTACACCTTC
CASSPPQGYGYTF
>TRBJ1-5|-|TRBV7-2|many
TGTGCCAGCAGCTTAGAGTTAGGGTCCCAGCATTTT
CASSLELGSQHF
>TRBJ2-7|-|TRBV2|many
TGTGCCAGCGCGCAGGCTCTCTACGAGCAGTACTTC
CASAQALYEQYF
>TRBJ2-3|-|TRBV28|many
TGTGCCAGCAGTTTAGATTTACAGGGCACAGATACGCAGTATTTT
CASSLDLQGTDTQYF
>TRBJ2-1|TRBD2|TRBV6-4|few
TGTGCCAGCAGTGTGGGACTAGCGGGGGGGAATGAGCAGTTCTTC
CASSVGLAGGNEQFF